These T cell receptor beta chains were read from a single sample in a study of cytomegalovirus exposure and HLA in healthy donors. TCRdb keeps only in-frame clones here, not all; method: immunoSEQ multiplex PCR. The sample lists about 190,000 clones, 82% seen once, with roughly 0.75% in the top ten. The sample taken for sequencing was PBMCs. Source of these receptors: a woman aged 18-35 years in good health and CMV-seronegative. CDR3s include the opening cysteine and the closing phenylalanine or tryptophan. A D gene is named only where the DNA matches it firmly. The size field is filled for only some rows; it gives once, few, many or a size class.

>TRBJ2-1|TRBD1|TRBV28|.
CASSFPTGGNEQFF
TGTGCCAGCAGTTTCCCTACAGGGGGTAATGAGCAGTTCTTC
>TRBJ1-1|.|TRBV27|.
CASRPRTENTEAFF
TGTGCCAGCAGGCCCCGGACAGAGAACACTGAAGCTTTCTTT
>TRBJ2-5|TRBD1|TRBV29-1|once
CSVEGTGGNLGTQYF
TGCAGCGTTGAGGGGACAGGGGGCAATCTAGGGACCCAGTACTTC
>TRBJ1-4|.|TRBV5-1|.
CASSLGSGVEKLFF
TGCGCCAGCAGCTTGGGTTCAGGGGTCGAAAAACTGTTTTTT
>TRBJ2-7|TRBD1|TRBV19|.
CASSTGTDYEQYF
TGTGCCAGTAGTACTGGGACAGACTACGAGCAGTACTTC
>TRBJ1-2|TRBD1|TRBV9|.
CASSVDPTGGDYGYTF
TGTGCCAGCAGCGTAGATCCGACAGGGGGGGACTATGGCTACACCTTC
>TRBJ1-3|.|TRBV11-2|few
CASSLEALSGNTIYF
TGTGCCAGCAGCTTAGAGGCCCTCTCTGGAAACACCATATATTTT
>TRBJ2-7|.|TRBV6-5|few
CASSPFPGTYEQYF
TGTGCCAGCAGTCCATTCCCGGGGACCTACGAGCAGTACTTC
>TRBJ2-5|TRBD2|TRBV2|.
CASIGPSGRRVETQYF
TGTGCCAGCATTGGGCCTAGCGGGAGGAGGGTAGAGACCCAGTACTTC
>TRBJ2-2|TRBD2|TRBV15|.
CATSRVTSGGSGELFF
TGTGCCACCAGCAGAGTAACTAGCGGGGGGTCCGGGGAGCTGTTTTTT
>TRBJ1-2|TRBD1|TRBV7-9|.
CASSLVAGQGTAYGYTF
TGTGCCAGCAGCCTAGTGGCAGGACAGGGGACGGCCTATGGCTACACCTTC
>TRBJ2-7|TRBD1|TRBV7-9|.
CSSSPGGLTHEQYF
TGTTCCAGCAGCCCAGGGGGTTTGACCCACGAGCAGTACTTC
>TRBJ2-1|TRBD1|TRBV6-1|.
CASSEDPGGSYNEQFF
TGTGCCAGCAGTGAAGATCCAGGGGGCTCCTACAATGAGCAGTTCTTC
>TRBJ2-7|TRBD2|TRBV6-5|.
CASKRTSGMYEQYF
TGTGCCAGCAAAAGGACTAGCGGGATGTACGAGCAGTACTTC
>TRBJ1-4|.|TRBV27|.
CASSLSGRGRLNEKLFF
TGTGCCAGCAGTTTATCGGGCAGGGGCCGCCTTAATGAAAAACTGTTTTTT
>TRBJ2-7|.|TRBV21-1|.
CASSKRGGRGDYEQYF
TGTGCCAGCAGCAAACGGGGGGGCAGGGGTGACTACGAGCAGTACTTC
>TRBJ1-1|TRBD1|TRBV6-1|.
CASRGQGAVFTEAFF
TGTGCCAGCAGGGGACAGGGTGCAGTCTTCACTGAAGCTTTCTTT
>TRBJ2-1|.|TRBV28|.
CASSRSGYNYNEQFF
TGTGCCAGCAGTCGGAGCGGGTATAACTACAATGAGCAGTTCTTC
>TRBJ2-7|.|TRBV11-2|.
CASSLVLYEQYF
TGTGCCAGCAGCTTAGTCCTATACGAGCAGTACTTC
>TRBJ1-6|.|TRBV7-9|.
CASSLMDGGSPLHF
TGTGCCAGCAGCTTAATGGACGGAGGATCACCCCTCCACTTT
>TRBJ1-5|.|TRBV28|once
CASYSNQPQHF
TGTGCCAGCTATAGCAATCAGCCCCAGCATTTT
>TRBJ1-2|.|TRBV27|.
CASSLDRFYGYTF
TGTGCCAGCAGTTTGGACAGATTCTATGGCTACACCTTC
>TRBJ2-7|TRBD1|TRBV7-9|few
CASSLGTGVHHEQYF
TGTGCCAGCAGCTTAGGGACAGGGGTACACCACGAGCAGTACTTC
>TRBJ2-7|.|TRBV23-1|.
CASSPRGENEQYF
TGCGCCAGCAGTCCCCGCGGGGAGAACGAGCAGTACTTC
>TRBJ1-1|.|TRBV5-6|few
CASGVQGGEAFF
TGTGCCAGCGGGGTACAGGGTGGTGAAGCTTTCTTT
>TRBJ1-4|TRBD1|TRBV11-2|.
CASSPNRGREKLFF
TGTGCCAGCAGCCCGAACAGGGGGCGCGAAAAACTGTTTTTT
>TRBJ1-5|TRBD1|TRBV6-1|.
CASSTDRGFNQPQHF
TGTGCCAGCAGTACGGACAGGGGGTTTAATCAGCCCCAGCATTTT
>TRBJ2-1|TRBD2|TRBV7-8|.
CASSYSGRSINEQFF
TGTGCCAGCAGCTATAGCGGGAGATCTATCAATGAGCAGTTCTTC
>TRBJ2-5|TRBD2|TRBV7-8|.
CASSLIESGGYF
TGTGCCAGCAGCTTAATAGAGAGCGGGGGTTACTTC
>TRBJ2-7|TRBD2|TRBV27|.
CASSLGLAGVEQYF
TGTGCCAGCAGTTTAGGGCTAGCGGGAGTCGAGCAGTACTTC
>TRBJ2-3|TRBD2|TRBV29-1|.
CSDSPGLAGTDTQYF
TGCAGCGATTCTCCGGGACTAGCGGGAACAGATACGCAGTATTTT
>TRBJ2-3|TRBD1|TRBV7-9|.
CASRGGVTSTDTQYF
TGTGCCAGCAGAGGGGGCGTCACTAGCACAGATACGCAGTATTTT
>TRBJ1-1|TRBD1|TRBV7-2|.
CASSSGQGTRTEAFF
TGTGCCAGCAGCTCAGGACAGGGAACGAGGACTGAAGCTTTCTTT
>TRBJ2-7|.|TRBV4-2|.
CASSQLPTVYEQYF
TGTGCCAGCAGCCAATTACCGACTGTCTACGAGCAGTACTTC
>TRBJ2-7|TRBD1|TRBV6-5|.
CASSPRTGSYEQYF
TGTGCCAGCAGCCCCCGGACAGGTTCCTACGAGCAGTACTTC
>TRBJ2-7|TRBD1|TRBV5-4|.
CASSLNAGGGYEQYF
TGTGCCAGCAGCTTGAATGCAGGGGGCGGATACGAGCAGTACTTC
>TRBJ2-7|.|TRBV7-2|.
CASSPSGGAYEQYF
TGTGCCAGCAGTCCCAGCGGCGGGGCCTACGAGCAGTACTTC
>TRBJ2-7|.|TRBV6-5|few
CASSFDREVEQYF
TGTGCCAGCAGTTTCGACAGGGAGGTCGAGCAGTACTTC
>TRBJ2-1|TRBD2|TRBV29-1|.
CSVPGTSGSFVSYNEQFF
TGCAGCGTGCCCGGGACTAGCGGTAGTTTCGTCTCCTACAATGAGCAGTTCTTC